These 5 T cell receptor beta chains came from one sample sequenced in a study of T-cell reconstitution after alpha-beta-depleted transplantation in children. The TCRbeta library was prepared with unique molecular identifiers. TCRdb re-called the PCR reads with MiXCR, one entry per CDR3 protein. The profile covers about a million distinct CDR3 sequences, with less than 30% appearing a single time and about 28% taken by the ten largest. Material: PBMCs, mostly from graft donor cells, obtained 360 days after TCRalphabeta/CD19-depleted stem cell transplant. The source of these receptors is a boy under two years old who had a stem cell transplant for SCID, so the T cells may come from the graft donor.

This clonotype was detected a few times. The V and J genes are TRBV5-4 and TRBJ2-3, with D hard to call. The CDR3 contains 16 residues. Germline-derived CDR1 and CDR2 are SGHNT and YYREEE (reference sequence). The V gene lost 0 bases and the J gene lost 0 bases, with 11 bases spanning the gap. CDR3 region: CASSLEALTSTDTQYF. CDR3 nucleotide sequence: TGTGCCAGCAGCTTGGAGGCCTTAACTAGCACAGATACGCAGTATTTT.

This clonotype was observed a handful of times. V is TRBV5-1 and J is TRBJ2-5; TRBD1 matches 7 bases. V was clipped by 3 bases and J by 5 bases; unmatched bases: 7. This CDR3 has 14 amino acids. Germline loops: CDR1 SGHRS, CDR2 YFSETQ. This CDR3 is CASSWAGGSETQYF. The CDR3 nucleotides are TGCGCCAGCAGCTGGGCAGGGGGTTCGGAGACCCAGTACTTC.

V usage is TRBV15 and J usage is TRBJ1-5; D uncertain. The length of the CDR3 is 19 residues. The germline CDR1 and CDR2 sequences are LNHNV and YYDKDF (reference sequence). V lost 2 bases and J 0 bases, leaving 20 bases between the germline ends. CDR3 sequence reads: CATSRSGVLSTYSNQPQHF. The CDR3 coding sequence is TGTGCCACCAGCAGATCTGGGGTCCTTAGTACTTATAGCAATCAGCCCCAGCATTTT. Complete variable domain (other parts from reference TRBV15 and TRBJ1-5): DAMVIQNPRYQVTQFGKPVTLSCSQTLNHNVMYWYQQKSSQAPKLLFHYYDKDFNNEADTPDNFQSRRPNTSFCFLDIRSPGLGDTAMYLCATSRSGVLSTYSNQPQHFGDGTRLSIL.

The rearrangement links TRBV5-1 to TRBJ1-1; a weak D match, TRBD1 (5 bases). V was trimmed by 7 bases and J by 6 bases, leaving 13 bases between them. The CDR3 runs 12 residues. CDR1 is SGHRS, CDR2 YFSETQ, per germline. The CDR3 nucleotides are TGCGCCAGCGGCGGGGGGTCCGCTGAAGCTTTCTTT. Translation: CASGGGSAEAFF.

This clonotype was counted a few times. The chain links TRBV10-3 to TRBJ1-1; D call uncertain. In germline, CDR1 is ENHRY, CDR2 SYGVKD. The CDR3 loop spans 13 amino acids. Trimming left V 10 bases short and J 0 bases short, with 12 bases between. The CDR3 coding sequence is TGTGCCACCATGGAGACCATGAACACTGAAGCTTTCTTT. Translated: CATMETMNTEAFF.